This TCR beta chain emerged from a study of cytomegalovirus exposure and HLA in healthy donors. Study-wide results and limits: A link between a missense DCLRE1C variant and TCR beta V- and J-gene trimming emerged from a later analysis. By HLA locus, TCR association rates varied in a later analysis, with DRB1 showing the most and HLA-C the fewest. Reportedly, cytomegalovirus status was diagnosed with high sensitivity and specificity. TCR beta chains numbering under 200 were designated cytomegalovirus-associated.

Points on this clone: No antigen is known for it.

The PCR made use of 60 Vbeta and 13 Jbeta primers. Profiling relied on immunoSEQ multiplex PCR, and the TCRdb table lists in-frame clones only, not all of them. This repertoire shows 120,000 to 150,000 clones, about 84% found once; its top ten account for roughly 3.4%. V lost 5 bases, J lost 1 base, and 12 bases lay in between. Looked up from germline, CDR1 is SGHVS and CDR2 is FQNEAQ. The CDR3 covers 14 residues. This receptor was obtained from a male donor in good health and CMV-seronegative. The chain combines TRBV7-8 with TRBJ2-7; D perhaps matches TRBD1 (5 bases). Sequencing was performed on PBMCs. For the CDR3, the DNA is TGTGCCAGCAGCCCGCGACAGAATTCCTACGAGCAGTACTTC. Protein sequence: CASSPRQNSYEQYF.